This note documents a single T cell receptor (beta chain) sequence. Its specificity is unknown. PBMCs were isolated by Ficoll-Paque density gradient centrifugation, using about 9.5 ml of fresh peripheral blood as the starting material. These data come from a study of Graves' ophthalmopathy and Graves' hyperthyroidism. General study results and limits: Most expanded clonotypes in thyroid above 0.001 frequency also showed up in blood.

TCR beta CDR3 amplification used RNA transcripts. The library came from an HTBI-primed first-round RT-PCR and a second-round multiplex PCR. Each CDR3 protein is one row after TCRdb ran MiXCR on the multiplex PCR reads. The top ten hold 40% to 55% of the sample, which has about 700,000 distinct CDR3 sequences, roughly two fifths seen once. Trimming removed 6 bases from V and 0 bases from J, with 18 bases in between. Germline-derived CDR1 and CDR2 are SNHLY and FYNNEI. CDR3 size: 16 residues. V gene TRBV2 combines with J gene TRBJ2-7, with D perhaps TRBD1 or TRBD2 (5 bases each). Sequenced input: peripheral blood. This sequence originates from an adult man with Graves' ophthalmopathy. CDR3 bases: TGTGCCAGCAGGAGGGACGGTTCCCCTTCCTCCTACGAGCAGTACTTC. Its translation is CASRRDGSPSSYEQYF.